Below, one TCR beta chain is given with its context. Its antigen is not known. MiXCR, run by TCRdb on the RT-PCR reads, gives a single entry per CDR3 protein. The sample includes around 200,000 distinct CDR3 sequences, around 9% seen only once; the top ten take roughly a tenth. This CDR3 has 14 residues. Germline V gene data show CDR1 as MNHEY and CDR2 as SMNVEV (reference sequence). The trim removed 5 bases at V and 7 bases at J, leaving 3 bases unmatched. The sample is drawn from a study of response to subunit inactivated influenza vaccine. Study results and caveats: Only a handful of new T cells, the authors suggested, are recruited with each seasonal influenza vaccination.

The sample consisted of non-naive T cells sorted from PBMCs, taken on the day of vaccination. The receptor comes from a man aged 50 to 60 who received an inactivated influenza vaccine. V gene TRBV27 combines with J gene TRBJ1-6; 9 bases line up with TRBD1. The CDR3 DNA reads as TGTGCCAGCAGTATTGACAGGGGGAATTCACCCCTCCACTTT. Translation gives CASSIDRGNSPLHF.